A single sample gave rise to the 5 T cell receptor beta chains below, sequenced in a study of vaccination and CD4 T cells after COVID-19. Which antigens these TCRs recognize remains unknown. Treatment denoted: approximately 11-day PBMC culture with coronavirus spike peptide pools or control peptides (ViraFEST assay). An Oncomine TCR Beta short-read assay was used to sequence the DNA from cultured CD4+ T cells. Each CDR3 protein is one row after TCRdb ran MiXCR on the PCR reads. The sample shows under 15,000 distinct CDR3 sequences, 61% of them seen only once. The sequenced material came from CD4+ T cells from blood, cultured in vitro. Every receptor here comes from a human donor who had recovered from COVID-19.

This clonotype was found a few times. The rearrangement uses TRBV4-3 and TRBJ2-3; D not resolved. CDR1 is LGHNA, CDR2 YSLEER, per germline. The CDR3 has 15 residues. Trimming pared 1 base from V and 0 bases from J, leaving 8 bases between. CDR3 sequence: CASSQGASSTDTQYF. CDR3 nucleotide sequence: TGCGCCAGCAGCCAAGGGGCCTCTAGCACAGATACGCAGTATTTT.

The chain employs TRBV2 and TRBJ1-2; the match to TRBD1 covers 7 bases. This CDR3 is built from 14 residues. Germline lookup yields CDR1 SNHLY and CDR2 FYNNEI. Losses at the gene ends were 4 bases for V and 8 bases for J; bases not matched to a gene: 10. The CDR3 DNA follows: TGTGCCAGCAGTGGGGGACAGCCTCTAGCGGGCTACACCTTC. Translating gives CASSGGQPLAGYTF.

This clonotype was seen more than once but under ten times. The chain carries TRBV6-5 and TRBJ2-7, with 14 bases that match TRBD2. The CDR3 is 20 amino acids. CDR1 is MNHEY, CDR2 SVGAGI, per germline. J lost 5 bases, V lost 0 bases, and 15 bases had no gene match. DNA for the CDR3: TGTGCCAGCAGTTACTCCCCGTATTTGGGACTAGCGGGAGAGGGCCACGAGCAGTACTTC. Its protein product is CASSYSPYLGLAGEGHEQYF.

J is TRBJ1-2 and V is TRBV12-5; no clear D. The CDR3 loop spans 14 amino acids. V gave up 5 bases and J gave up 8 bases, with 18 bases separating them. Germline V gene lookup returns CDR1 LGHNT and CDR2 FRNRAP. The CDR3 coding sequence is TGTGCTAGTGGTGCCGGTGTGCGAGAGGTCGGCTACACCTTC. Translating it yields CASGAGVREVGYTF.

CDR3 sequence (DNA): TGTGCCAGTAGACCTGACAGGGTACGGGGCTACACCTTC. Translation gives CASRPDRVRGYTF. This chain joins TRBV19 and TRBJ1-2; 7 bases agree with TRBD1. CDR1 and CDR2 from the germline V gene are LNHDA and SQIVND (reference sequence). The CDR3 consists of 13 residues. With V trimmed by 6 bases and J by 8 bases, 9 bases remained unmatched.